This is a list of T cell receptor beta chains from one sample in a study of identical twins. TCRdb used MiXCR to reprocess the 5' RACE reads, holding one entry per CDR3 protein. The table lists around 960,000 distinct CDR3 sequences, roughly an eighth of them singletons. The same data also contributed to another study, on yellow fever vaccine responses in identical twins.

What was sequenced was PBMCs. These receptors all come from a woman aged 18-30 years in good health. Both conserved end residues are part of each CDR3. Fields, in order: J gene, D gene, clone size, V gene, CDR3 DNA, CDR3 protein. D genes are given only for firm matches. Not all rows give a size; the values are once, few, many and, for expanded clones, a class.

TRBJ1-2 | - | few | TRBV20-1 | TGCAGGGCCGGGCCCCCAGGGGGCTACACCTTC | CRAGPPGGYTF
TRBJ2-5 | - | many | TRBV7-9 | TGTGCCAGCAGCTTCCAACGAGCGGAATTGCGCCAAGAGACCCAGTACTTC | CASSFQRAELRQETQYF
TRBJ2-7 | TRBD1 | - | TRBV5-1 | TGCGCCAGCAGCTTTTCCCGAACAGGGGGCGAGTACGAGCAGTACTTC | CASSFSRTGGEYEQYF
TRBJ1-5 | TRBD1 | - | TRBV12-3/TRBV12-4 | TGTGCCAGCAGTGGACAGGGCGGGATTCAGCCCCAGCATTTT | CASSGQGGIQPQHF
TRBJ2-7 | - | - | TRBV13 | TGTGCCAGCAGCTTAGGCCTAAGGGGCAGCGCAATCAGCTCCTACGAGCAGTACTTC | CASSLGLRGSAISSYEQYF
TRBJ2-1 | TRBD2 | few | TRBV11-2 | TGTGCCAGCAGCTTATGGTCTAGCGGGGGCCTTAGAGGACCCAATGAGCAGTTCTTC | CASSLWSSGGLRGPNEQFF
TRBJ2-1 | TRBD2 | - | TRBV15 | TGTGCCACCAGCAGAGAAGCGGGAGACTACAATGAGCAGTTCTTC | CATSREAGDYNEQFF
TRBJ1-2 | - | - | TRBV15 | TGTGCCACCAGCAGAGGGGAGGGGTGGTATGGCTACACCTTC | CATSRGEGWYGYTF
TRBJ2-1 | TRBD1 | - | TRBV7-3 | TGTGCCAGCAGCTTAACGACCAGGGGGCGTTCCTACAATGAGCAGTTCTTC | CASSLTTRGRSYNEQFF
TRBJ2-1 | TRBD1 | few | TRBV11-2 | TGTGCCAGCAGCTTAGGAGGGGGGGGACAGGGGTGGGATGAGCAGTTCTTC | CASSLGGGGQGWDEQFF
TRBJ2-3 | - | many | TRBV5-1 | TGCGCCAGCAGCTTGCAGGGGTTTACAGATACGCAGTATTTT | CASSLQGFTDTQYF
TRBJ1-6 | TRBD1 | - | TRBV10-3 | TGTGCCATCAGTGACCGACAGGGGAAGCCCCTCCACTTT | CAISDRQGKPLHF
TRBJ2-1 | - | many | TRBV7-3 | TGTGCCAGCAGTTTCGGTGGGGGGGAGCAGTTCTTC | CASSFGGGEQFF
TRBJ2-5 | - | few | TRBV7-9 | TGTGCTAGCAGCTCAACGACATATGGGGAGACCCAGTACTTC | CASSSTTYGETQYF
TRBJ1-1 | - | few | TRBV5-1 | TGCGCCAGCAGCTTTTTTCCGGAGAACACTGAAGCTTTCTTT | CASSFFPENTEAFF
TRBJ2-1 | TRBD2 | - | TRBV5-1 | TGCGCCAGCAGCCCCAGACTAGCGGGAGACCGGGAGCAGTTCTTC | CASSPRLAGDREQFF
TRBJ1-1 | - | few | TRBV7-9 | TGTGCCAGCAGCTTGGCCGAAATGAACACTGAAGCTTTCTTT | CASSLAEMNTEAFF
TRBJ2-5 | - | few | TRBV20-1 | TGCAGTGCCCCGCCAGCGGAGACCCAGTACTTC | CSAPPAETQYF
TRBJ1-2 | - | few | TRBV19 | TGTGCCAGTAGTACCCTCCCTTGGGGTGTTAACTATGGCTACACCTTC | CASSTLPWGVNYGYTF
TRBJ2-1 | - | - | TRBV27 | TGTGCCAGCAGTTCCACACGGACCGTCGGGGAGCAGTTCTTC | CASSSTRTVGEQFF
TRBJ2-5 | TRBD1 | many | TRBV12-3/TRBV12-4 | TGTGCCAGCAGTCTTGACAGGGGGGCGACCCAGTACTTC | CASSLDRGATQYF
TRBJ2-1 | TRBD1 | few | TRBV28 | TGTGCCAGCAGTTCATATAGTCCGGGACAGGGGATGAATGAGCAGTTCTTC | CASSSYSPGQGMNEQFF
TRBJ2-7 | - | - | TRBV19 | TGTGCCAGTAGTATAAATTCCGGGAGTCCGTCTAGAGAGCAGTACTTC | CASSINSGSPSREQYF
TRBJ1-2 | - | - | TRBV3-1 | TGTGCCAGCAGCCAAGAAGGCGGATTCTATGGCTACACCTTC | CASSQEGGFYGYTF
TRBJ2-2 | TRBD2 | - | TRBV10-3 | TGTGCCATCAGCGTAGCGGGGACCGGGGAGCTGTTTTTT | CAISVAGTGELFF
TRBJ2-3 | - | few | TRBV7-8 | TGTGCCAGCTCCGCCGGCGGAACGAACACAGATACGCAGTATTTT | CASSAGGTNTDTQYF
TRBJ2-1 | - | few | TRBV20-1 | TGCAGTGCTGGTACGGGAGGGACAGGGACCTACAATGAGCAGTTCTTC | CSAGTGGTGTYNEQFF
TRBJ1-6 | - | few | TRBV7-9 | TGTGCCAGCAGCTCCCCGGGTGTGTCGGCCCTCCACTTT | CASSSPGVSALHF
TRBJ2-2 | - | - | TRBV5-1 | TGCGCCAGCACAGCCAAGAACACCGGGGAGCTGTTTTTT | CASTAKNTGELFF
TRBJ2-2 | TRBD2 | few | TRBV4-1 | TGCGCCAGCAGCCCCCTCTTACTAGCGGGAGGCACCGGGGAGCTGTTTTTT | CASSPLLLAGGTGELFF
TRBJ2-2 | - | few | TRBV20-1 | TGCAGTGCTAGAACGGGACACTTCACCGGGGAGCTGTTTTTT | CSARTGHFTGELFF